One sample yielded the 4 T cell receptor beta chains listed below, sequenced in a study of cytomegalovirus exposure and HLA in healthy donors. Primers included in the PCR were 60 Vbeta and 13 Jbeta primers. Sequenced by immunoSEQ multiplex PCR; TCRdb stores in-frame clones only, minus some. Of some 150,000 clones in the sample, approximately 74% were seen once. Input material: PBMCs. The receptors were sampled from a woman aged 30 to 39 in good health and CMV-seronegative.

The chain is built from TRBV19 and TRBJ2-7; D call uncertain. Germline V gene sequence: CDR1 LNHDA, CDR2 SQIVND (reference sequence). The CDR3 sequence is 13 residues long. With 6 bases removed from V and 5 bases from J, the gap between germline ends came to 14 bases. The chain's CDR3 is CASSDTDWNEQYF. The CDR3 DNA sequence: TGTGCCAGTAGCGACACCGATTGGAACGAGCAGTACTTC.

This clone is termed medium-sized. At one boundary the junction diverges from the germline segment, which might be a read error. The chain joins TRBV4-1 to TRBJ1-5; D not resolved. Germline values: CDR1 MGHRA, CDR2 YSYEKL. The CDR3 contains 15 residues. The DNA of the CDR3 is TGCGCCAGCAGCCAAGTACTGCTTAGCCATCAGCCCCAGCATTTT. The encoded protein is CASSQVLLSHQPQHF.

The V gene is TRBV7-2, the J gene TRBJ2-2, with D perhaps TRBD2 (5 bases). V shed 3 bases and J shed 4 bases, with 9 bases lying between them. Looked up from germline, CDR1 is SGHTA and CDR2 is FQGNSA. This CDR3 contains 14 residues. CDR3 loop: CASSFFGGTGELFF. The CDR3 nucleotides are TGTGCCAGCAGCTTCTTCGGAGGCACCGGGGAGCTGTTTTTT.

The gene calls are TRBV7-2 and TRBJ2-1, with D perhaps matching TRBD1 (6 bases). The V end was cut by 5 bases, the J end by 2 bases, with 16 bases between. The CDR3 sequence is 16 residues long. Germline assignment: CDR1 SGHTA and CDR2 FQGNSA. CDR3 protein: CASSLLQGPTYNEQFF. CDR3 bases: TGTGCCAGCAGCCTCCTACAGGGCCCGACCTACAATGAGCAGTTCTTC. Filled out from reference TRBV7-2 and TRBJ2-1, the complete variable domain reads GAGVSQSPSNKVTEKGKDVELRCDPISGHTALYWYRQSLGQGLEFLIYFQGNSAPDKSGLPSDRFSAERTGGSVSTLTIQRTQQEDSAVYLCASSLLQGPTYNEQFFGPGTRLTVL.